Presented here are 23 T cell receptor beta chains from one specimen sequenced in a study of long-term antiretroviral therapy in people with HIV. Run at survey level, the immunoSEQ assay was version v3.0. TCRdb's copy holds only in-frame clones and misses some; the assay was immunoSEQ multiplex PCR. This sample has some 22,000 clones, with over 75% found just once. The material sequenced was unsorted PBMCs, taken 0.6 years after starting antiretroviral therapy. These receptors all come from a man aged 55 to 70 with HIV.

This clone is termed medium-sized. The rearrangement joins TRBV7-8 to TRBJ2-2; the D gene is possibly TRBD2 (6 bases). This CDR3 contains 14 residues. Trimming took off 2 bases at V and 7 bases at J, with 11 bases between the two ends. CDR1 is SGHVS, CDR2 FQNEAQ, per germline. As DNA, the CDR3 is TGTGCCAGCAGCTTACGGGGGACCGGCGGGGAGCTGTTTTTT. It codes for CASSLRGTGGELFF.

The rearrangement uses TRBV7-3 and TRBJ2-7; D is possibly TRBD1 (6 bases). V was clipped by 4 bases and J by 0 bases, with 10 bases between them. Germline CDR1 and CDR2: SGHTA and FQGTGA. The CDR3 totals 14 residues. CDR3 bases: TGTGCCAGCAGCTCACAAGGGGGCTCCTACGAGCAGTACTTC. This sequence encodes CASSSQGGSYEQYF. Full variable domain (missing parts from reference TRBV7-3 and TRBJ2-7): GAGVSQTPSNKVTEKGKYVELRCDPISGHTALYWYRQSLGQGPEFLIYFQGTGAADDSGLPNDRFFAVRPEGSVSTLKIQRTERGDSAVYLCASSSQGGSYEQYFGPGTRLTVT.

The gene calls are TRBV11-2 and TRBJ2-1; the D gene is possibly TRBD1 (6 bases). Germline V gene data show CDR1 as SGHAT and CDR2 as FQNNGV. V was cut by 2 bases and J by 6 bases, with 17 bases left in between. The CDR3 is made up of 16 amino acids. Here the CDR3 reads CASSLPHRAQGNEQFF. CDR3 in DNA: TGTGCCAGCAGCTTACCCCACAGGGCCCAAGGCAATGAGCAGTTCTTC.

This CDR3 is CATSRTLTGLQETQYF. The CDR3 DNA sequence: TGTGCCACCAGCAGGACCTTGACAGGACTCCAAGAGACCCAGTACTTC. The J gene is TRBJ2-5, the V gene TRBV15; D may be TRBD1 (6 bases). CDR1 and CDR2 from the germline V gene are LNHNV and YYDKDF (reference sequence). CDR3 length: 16 amino acids. V was pared by 3 bases and J by 1 base, with 15 bases between. The full variable domain, with the rest looked up from reference TRBV15 and TRBJ2-5, is DAMVIQNPRYQVTQFGKPVTLSCSQTLNHNVMYWYQQKSSQAPKLLFHYYDKDFNNEADTPDNFQSRRPNTSFCFLDIRSPGLGDTAMYLCATSRTLTGLQETQYFGPGTRLLVL.

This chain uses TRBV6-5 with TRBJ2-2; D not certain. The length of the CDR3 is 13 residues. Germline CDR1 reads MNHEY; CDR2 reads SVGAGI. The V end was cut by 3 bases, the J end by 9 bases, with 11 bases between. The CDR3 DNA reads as TGTGCCAGCAGTTATGGAAAAAACAGGGAGCTGTTTTTT. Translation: CASSYGKNRELFF.

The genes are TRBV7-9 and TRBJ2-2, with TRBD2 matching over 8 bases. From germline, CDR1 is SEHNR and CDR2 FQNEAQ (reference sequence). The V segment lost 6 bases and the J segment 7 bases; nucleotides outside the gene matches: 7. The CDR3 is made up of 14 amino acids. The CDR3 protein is CASRDSGIYGELFF. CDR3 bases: TGTGCCAGCAGAGATAGCGGGATATACGGGGAGCTGTTTTTT.

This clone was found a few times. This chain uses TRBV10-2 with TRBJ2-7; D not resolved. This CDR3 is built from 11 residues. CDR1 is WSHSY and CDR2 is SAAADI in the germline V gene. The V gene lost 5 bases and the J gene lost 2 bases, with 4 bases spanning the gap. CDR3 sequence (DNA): TGCGCCAGCAGTTTTACCTACGAGCAGTACTTC. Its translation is CASSFTYEQYF.

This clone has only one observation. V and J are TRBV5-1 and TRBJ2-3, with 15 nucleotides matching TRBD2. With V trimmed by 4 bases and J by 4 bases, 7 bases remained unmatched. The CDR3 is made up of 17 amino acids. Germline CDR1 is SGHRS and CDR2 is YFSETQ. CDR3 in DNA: TGCGCCAGCAGCGGAGGACTAGCGGGGGGGCTTGCAGATACGCAGTATTTT. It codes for CASSGGLAGGLADTQYF.

Here the CDR3 DNA reads TGTGCCAGCACCCTCCATCGGCTGGGGCAAGAGACCCAGTACTTC. Amino acid sequence: CASTLHRLGQETQYF. The rearrangement uses TRBV7-6 and TRBJ2-5; D remains ambiguous. Trimming removed 7 bases at V and 2 bases at J, with 17 bases between. The CDR3 totals 15 residues. The germline CDR1 and CDR2 sequences are SGHVS and FNYEAQ. Looking up the rest from reference TRBV7-6 and TRBJ2-5 gives the full variable domain: GAGVSQSPRYKVTKRGQDVALRCDPISGHVSLYWYRQALGQGPEFLTYFNYEAQQDKSGLPNDRFSAERPEGSISTLTIQRTEQRDSAMYRCASTLHRLGQETQYFGPGTRLLVL.

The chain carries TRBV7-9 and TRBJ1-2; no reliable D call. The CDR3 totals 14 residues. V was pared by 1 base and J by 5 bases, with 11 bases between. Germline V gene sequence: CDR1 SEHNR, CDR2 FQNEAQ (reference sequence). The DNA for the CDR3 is TGTGCCAGCAGCTTAGGAACAGAGCAATATGGCTACACCTTC. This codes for CASSLGTEQYGYTF. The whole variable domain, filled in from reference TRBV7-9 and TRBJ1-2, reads DTGVSQNPRHKITKRGQNVTFRCDPISEHNRLYWYRQTLGQGPEFLTYFQNEAQLEKSRLLSDRFSAERPKGSFSTLEIQRTEQGDSAMYLCASSLGTEQYGYTFGSGTRLTVV.

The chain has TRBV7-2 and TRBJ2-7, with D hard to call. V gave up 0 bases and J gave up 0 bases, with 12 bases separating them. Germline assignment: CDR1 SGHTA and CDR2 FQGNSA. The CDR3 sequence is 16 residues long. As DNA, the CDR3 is TGTGCCAGCAGCTTAGCGCCTGGCGCTAGCTCCTACGAGCAGTACTTC. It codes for CASSLAPGASSYEQYF.

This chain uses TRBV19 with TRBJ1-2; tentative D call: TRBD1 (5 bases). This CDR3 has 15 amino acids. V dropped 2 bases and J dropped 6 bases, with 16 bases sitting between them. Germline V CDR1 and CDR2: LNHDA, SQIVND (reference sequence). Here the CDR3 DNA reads TGTGCCAGTAGTATAATCATGGACGGGGGGGATGGCTACACCTTC. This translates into CASSIIMDGGDGYTF.

This CDR3 reads CASSPRTDLSYEQYF. The CDR3 nucleotides are TGTGCCAGCAGCCCGAGGACCGATCTCTCCTACGAGCAGTACTTC. This chain links TRBV5-4 with TRBJ2-7; unclear D gene. Germline assignment: CDR1 SGHNT and CDR2 YYREEE (reference sequence). The germline V and J ends were trimmed by 4 bases and 0 bases, with 14 bases remaining between them. This CDR3 region has 15 residues.

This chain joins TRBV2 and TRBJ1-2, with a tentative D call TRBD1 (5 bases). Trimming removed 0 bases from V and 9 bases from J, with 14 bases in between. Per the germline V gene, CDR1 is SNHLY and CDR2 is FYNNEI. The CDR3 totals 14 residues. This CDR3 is CASSEALREDRYTF. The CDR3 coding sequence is TGTGCCAGCAGTGAAGCGCTCAGGGAAGACCGCTACACCTTC.

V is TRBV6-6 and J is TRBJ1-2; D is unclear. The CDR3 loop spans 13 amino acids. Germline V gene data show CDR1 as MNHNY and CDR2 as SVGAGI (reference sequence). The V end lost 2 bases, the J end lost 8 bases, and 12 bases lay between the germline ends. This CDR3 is CASSYDTTAGYTF. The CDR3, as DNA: TGTGCCAGCAGTTACGACACCACGGCAGGCTACACCTTC.

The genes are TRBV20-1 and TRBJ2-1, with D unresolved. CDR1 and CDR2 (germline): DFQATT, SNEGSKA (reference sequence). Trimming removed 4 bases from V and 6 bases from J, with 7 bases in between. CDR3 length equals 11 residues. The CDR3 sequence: CSATLFNEQFF. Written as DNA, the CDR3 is TGCAGTGCTACGCTGTTCAATGAGCAGTTCTTC.

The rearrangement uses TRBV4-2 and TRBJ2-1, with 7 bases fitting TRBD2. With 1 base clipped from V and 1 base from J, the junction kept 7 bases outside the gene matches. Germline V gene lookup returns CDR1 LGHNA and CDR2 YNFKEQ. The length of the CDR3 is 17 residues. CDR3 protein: CASSQVSAGGSYNEQFF. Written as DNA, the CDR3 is TGTGCCAGCAGCCAAGTATCAGCCGGGGGGTCCTACAATGAGCAGTTCTTC.

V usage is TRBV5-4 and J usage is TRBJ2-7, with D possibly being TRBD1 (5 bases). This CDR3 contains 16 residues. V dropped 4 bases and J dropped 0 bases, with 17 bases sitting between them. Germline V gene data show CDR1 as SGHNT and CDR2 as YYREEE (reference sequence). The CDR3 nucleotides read TGTGCCAGCAGCCCTATCAAGGGGCTTAGCTCCTACGAGCAGTACTTC. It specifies CASSPIKGLSSYEQYF.

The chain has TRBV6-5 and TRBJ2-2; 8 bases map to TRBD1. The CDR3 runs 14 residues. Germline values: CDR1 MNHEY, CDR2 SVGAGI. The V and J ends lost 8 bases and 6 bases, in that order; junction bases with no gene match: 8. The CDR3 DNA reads TGTGCCAGCCGAACATGGGACAGGCCCGGGGAGCTGTTTTTT. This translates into CASRTWDRPGELFF.

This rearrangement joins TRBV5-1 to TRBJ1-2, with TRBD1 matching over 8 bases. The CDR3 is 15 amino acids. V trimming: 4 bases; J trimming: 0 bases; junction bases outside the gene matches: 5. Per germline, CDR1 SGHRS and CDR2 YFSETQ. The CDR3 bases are TGCGCCAGCAGCCAAGGACAGGGAGCTAACTATGGCTACACCTTC. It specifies CASSQGQGANYGYTF.

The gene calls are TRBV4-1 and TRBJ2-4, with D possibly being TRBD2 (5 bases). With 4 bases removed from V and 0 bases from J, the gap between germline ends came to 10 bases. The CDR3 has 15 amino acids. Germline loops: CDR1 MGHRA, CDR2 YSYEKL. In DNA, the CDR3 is TGCGCCAGCAGCCCCCCGGGGATAGCCAAAAACATTCAGTACTTC. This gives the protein CASSPPGIAKNIQYF.

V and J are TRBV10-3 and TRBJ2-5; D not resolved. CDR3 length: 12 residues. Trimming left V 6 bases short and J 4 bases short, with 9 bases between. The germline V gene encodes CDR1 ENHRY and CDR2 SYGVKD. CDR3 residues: CAISADGETQYF. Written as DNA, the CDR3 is TGTGCCATCAGCGCGGACGGAGAGACCCAGTACTTC.

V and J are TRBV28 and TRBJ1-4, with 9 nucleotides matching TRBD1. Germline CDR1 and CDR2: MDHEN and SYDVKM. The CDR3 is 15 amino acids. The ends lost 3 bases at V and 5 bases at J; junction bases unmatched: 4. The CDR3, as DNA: TGTGCCAGCAGTTTTCCCGGACAGGGGAATGAAAAACTGTTTTTT. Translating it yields CASSFPGQGNEKLFF.